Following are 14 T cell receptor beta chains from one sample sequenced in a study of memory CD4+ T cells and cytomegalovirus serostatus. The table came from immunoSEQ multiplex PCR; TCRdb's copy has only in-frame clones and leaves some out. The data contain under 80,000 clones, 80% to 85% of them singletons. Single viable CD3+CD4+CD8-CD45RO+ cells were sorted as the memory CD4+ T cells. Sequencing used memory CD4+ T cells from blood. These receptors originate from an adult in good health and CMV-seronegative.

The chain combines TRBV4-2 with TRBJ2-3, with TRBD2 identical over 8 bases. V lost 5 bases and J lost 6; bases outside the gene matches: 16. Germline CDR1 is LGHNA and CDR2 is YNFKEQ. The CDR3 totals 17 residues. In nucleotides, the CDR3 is TGTGCCAGCAGCTTAGGGCGCCCCGCGGGGGGAGAGGATACGCAGTATTTT. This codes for CASSLGRPAGGEDTQYF.

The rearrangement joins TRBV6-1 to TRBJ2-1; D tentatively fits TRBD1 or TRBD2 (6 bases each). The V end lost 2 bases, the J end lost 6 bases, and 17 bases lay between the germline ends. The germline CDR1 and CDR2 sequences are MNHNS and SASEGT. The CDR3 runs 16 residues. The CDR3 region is CASSEWRGTGRNEQFF. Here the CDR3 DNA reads TGTGCCAGCAGTGAATGGAGGGGGACCGGACGCAATGAGCAGTTCTTC.

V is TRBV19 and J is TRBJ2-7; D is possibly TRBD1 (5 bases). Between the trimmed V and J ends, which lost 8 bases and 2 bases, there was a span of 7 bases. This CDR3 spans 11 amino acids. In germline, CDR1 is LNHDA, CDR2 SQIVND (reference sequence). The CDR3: CASSGTYEQYF. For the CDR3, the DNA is TGTGCCAGTTCAGGGACCTACGAGCAGTACTTC.

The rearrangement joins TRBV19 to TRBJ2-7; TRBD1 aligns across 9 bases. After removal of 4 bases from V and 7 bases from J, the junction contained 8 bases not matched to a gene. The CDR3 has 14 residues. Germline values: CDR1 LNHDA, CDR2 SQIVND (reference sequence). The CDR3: CASSTSGQGLEQYF. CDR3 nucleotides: TGTGCCAGTAGTACGTCGGGACAGGGTCTGGAGCAGTACTTC.

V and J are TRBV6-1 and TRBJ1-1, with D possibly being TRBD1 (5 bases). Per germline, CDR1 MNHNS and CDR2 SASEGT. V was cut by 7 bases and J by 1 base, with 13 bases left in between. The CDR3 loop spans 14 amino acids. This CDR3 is CASKITGQNTEAFF. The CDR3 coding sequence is TGTGCCAGCAAAATAACAGGCCAGAACACTGAAGCTTTCTTT.

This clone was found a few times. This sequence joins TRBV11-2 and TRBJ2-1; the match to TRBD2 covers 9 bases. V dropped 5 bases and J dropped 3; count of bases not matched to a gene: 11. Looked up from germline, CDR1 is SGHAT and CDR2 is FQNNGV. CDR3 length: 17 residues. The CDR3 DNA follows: TGTGCCAGCAGCGACACCATACTAGCGGGTCGCTACAATGAGCAGTTCTTC. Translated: CASSDTILAGRYNEQFF.

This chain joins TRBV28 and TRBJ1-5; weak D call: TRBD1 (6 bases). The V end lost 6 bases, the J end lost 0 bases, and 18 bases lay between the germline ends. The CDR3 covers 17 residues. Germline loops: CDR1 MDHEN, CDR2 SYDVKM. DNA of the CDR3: TGTGCCAGCAGCTCTAGGGACAAGCTTTATAGCAATCAGCCCCAGCATTTT. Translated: CASSSRDKLYSNQPQHF. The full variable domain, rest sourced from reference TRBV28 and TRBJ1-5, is DVKVTQSSRYLVKRTGEKVFLECVQDMDHENMFWYRQDPGLGLRLIYFSYDVKMKEKGDIPEGYSVSREKKERFSLILESASTNQTSMYLCASSSRDKLYSNQPQHFGDGTRLSIL.

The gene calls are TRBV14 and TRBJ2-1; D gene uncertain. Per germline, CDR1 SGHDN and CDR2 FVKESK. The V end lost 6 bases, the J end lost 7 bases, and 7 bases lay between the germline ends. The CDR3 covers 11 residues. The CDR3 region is CASSLRNEQFF. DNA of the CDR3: TGTGCCAGCAGTCTACGTAATGAGCAGTTCTTC.

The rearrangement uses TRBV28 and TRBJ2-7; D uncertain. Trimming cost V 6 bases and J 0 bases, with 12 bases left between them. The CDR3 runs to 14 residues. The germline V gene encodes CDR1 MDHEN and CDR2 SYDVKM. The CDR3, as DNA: TGTGCCAGCAGGAGGCGGACGGCCTCCTACGAGCAGTACTTC. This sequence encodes CASRRRTASYEQYF.

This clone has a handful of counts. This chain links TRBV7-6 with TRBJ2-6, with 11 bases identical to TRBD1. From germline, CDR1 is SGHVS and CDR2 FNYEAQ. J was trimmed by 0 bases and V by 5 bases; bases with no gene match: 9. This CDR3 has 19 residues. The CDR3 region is CASSPRTGGAPSGANVLTF. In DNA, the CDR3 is TGTGCCAGCAGCCCGCGGACAGGGGGCGCCCCCTCTGGGGCCAACGTCCTGACTTTC.

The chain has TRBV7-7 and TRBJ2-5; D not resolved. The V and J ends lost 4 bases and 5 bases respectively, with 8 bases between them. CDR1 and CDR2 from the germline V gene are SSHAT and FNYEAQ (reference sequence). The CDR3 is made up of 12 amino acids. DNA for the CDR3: TGTGCCAGCAGCTCGGATTTGGAGACCCAGTACTTC. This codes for CASSSDLETQYF.

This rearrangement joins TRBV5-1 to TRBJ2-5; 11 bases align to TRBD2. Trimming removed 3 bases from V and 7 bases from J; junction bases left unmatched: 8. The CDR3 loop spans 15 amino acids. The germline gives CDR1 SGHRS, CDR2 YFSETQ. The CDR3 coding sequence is TGCGCCAGCAGCTACGGGACTAGCGGCGAGGGGACCCAGTACTTC. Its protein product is CASSYGTSGEGTQYF.

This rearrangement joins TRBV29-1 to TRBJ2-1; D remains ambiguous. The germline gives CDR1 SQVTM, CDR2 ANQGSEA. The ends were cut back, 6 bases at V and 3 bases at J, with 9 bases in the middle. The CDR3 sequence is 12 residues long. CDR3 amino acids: CSVRRNYNEQFF. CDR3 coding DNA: TGCAGCGTCCGGAGAAACTACAATGAGCAGTTCTTC.

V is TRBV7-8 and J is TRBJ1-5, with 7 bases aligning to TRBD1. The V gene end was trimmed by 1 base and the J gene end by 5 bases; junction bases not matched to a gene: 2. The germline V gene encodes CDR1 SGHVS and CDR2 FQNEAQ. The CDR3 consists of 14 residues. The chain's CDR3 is CASSLGDRYQPQHF. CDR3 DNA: TGTGCCAGCAGCTTAGGGGACAGATATCAGCCCCAGCATTTT.